This TCR beta chain was captured by sequencing in a study of T-cell reconstitution after alpha-beta-depleted transplantation in children. This clonotype was picked up a small number of times. CDR3 length: 14 amino acids. Trimming took 0 bases from V and 2 from J, leaving 5 bases between them. This sample's TCRbeta library carried unique molecular identifier barcodes. TCRdb itself ran the PCR reads through MiXCR, one entry per CDR3 protein. Of under 450,000 distinct CDR3 sequences in the sample, 10% to 15% were seen once. The receptor was isolated from a human donor who donated a stem cell graft to a child with Fanconi anemia. The chain recombines TRBV12-3 or TRBV12-4 with TRBJ2-1, with D unclear. The sample here was PBMCs, taken from the stem cell graft. This chain's CDR3 is CASSLATTYNEQFF. The CDR3 DNA reads TGTGCCAGCAGTTTAGCGACAACCTACAATGAGCAGTTCTTC.